A selection of T cell receptor beta chains follows, all from one sample in a study of T-cell reconstitution after alpha-beta-depleted transplantation in children. TCRdb itself ran the PCR reads through MiXCR, one entry per CDR3 protein. The repertoire includes approximately 99,000 distinct CDR3 sequences, around 6.4% of them detected once, and 20% to 25% sits in the top ten. The material was PBMCs, mostly from graft donor cells, obtained 360 days after TCRalphabeta/CD19-depleted stem cell transplant. The receptors originated from a male patient aged 2 to 10 who had a stem cell transplant for acute lymphoblastic leukemia, so the T cells may come from the graft donor. Both conserved end residues are part of each CDR3. The D gene is left open where the match is weak. A row's size may be missing; if present it is once, few, many or a size class.

J: TRBJ1-2
length: 16
D: TRBD1
V: TRBV5-1
size: many
DNA: TGCGCCAGCAGCTTGGACGGACAGGGGGCCTCGCGTGGCTACACCTTC
CDR3: CASSLDGQGASRGYTF

J: TRBJ2-3
length: 15
D: -
V: TRBV9
size: few
DNA: TGTGCCAGCAGCGGGACATTTAGAGGCACAGATACGCAGTATTTT
CDR3: CASSGTFRGTDTQYF

J: TRBJ2-3
length: 18
D: TRBD2
V: TRBV3-1
size: few
DNA: TGTGCCAGCAGCCAAGACTGGATGTGGCGGGAGGTTGCAGATACGCAGTATTTT
CDR3: CASSQDWMWREVADTQYF

J: TRBJ2-4
length: 16
D: TRBD2
V: TRBV7-2
size: many
DNA: TGTGCCAGCAGGCCGGGGGGGCCGGGAACCCTAAACATTCAGTACTTC
CDR3: CASRPGGPGTLNIQYF

J: TRBJ2-1
length: 19
D: TRBD2
V: TRBV15
size: few
DNA: TGTGCCACCAGCAGAGATTTGGTAATGTGGACTAGCGGCTACAATGAGCAGTTCTTC
CDR3: CATSRDLVMWTSGYNEQFF

J: TRBJ1-1
length: 14
D: TRBD1
V: TRBV11-2
size: many
DNA: TGTGCCAGCAGCTCCCTCAGGGGGCAGGGTGAAGCTTTCTTT
CDR3: CASSSLRGQGEAFF

J: TRBJ2-2
length: 16
D: TRBD1
V: TRBV20-1
size: few
DNA: TGCAGTGCTAGAGATAGGCGACAGGGGGCTAACGGGGAGCTGTTTTTT
CDR3: CSARDRRQGANGELFF

J: TRBJ1-1
length: 13
D: TRBD1
V: TRBV20-1
size: many
DNA: TGCAGTGCTAGGGCCAGGGGGAGCACTGAAGCTTTCTTT
CDR3: CSARARGSTEAFF

J: TRBJ2-7
length: 12
D: -
V: TRBV20-1
size: many
DNA: TGCAGTGCTAGAGATCTAAGCGGCGAGCAGTACTTC
CDR3: CSARDLSGEQYF

J: TRBJ1-2
length: 16
D: TRBD1
V: TRBV5-6
size: many
DNA: TGTGCCAGCAGCTTGGGACAGGGGGCGCTCGGCTATGGCTACACCTTC
CDR3: CASSLGQGALGYGYTF

J: TRBJ2-7
length: 13
D: -
V: TRBV25-1
size: many
DNA: TGTGCCAGCAGTGACCATCCCTCCTACGAGCAGTACTTC
CDR3: CASSDHPSYEQYF

J: TRBJ1-2
length: 14
D: -
V: TRBV4-3
size: -
DNA: TGCGCCAGCAGCTTTGGGGGGAACGACTATGGCTACACCTTC
CDR3: CASSFGGNDYGYTF

J: TRBJ1-4
length: 16
D: -
V: TRBV5-1
size: many
DNA: TGCGCCAGCAGCCAGCGAGACAGGAGAGTCGATGAAAAACTGTTTTTT
CDR3: CASSQRDRRVDEKLFF

J: TRBJ2-2
length: 14
D: TRBD2
V: TRBV7-2
size: few
DNA: TGTGCCAGCAGCTTATGGGGGAGGGACGGGGAGCTGTTTTTT
CDR3: CASSLWGRDGELFF

J: TRBJ1-2
length: 14
D: -
V: TRBV7-9
size: many
DNA: TGTGCCAGCAGCTTAGCGGGGTTTAACTATGGCTACACCTTC
CDR3: CASSLAGFNYGYTF

J: TRBJ2-2
length: 15
D: -
V: TRBV19
size: many
DNA: TGTGCCAGCCTTGGACGGAGGGTAAACACCGGGGAGCTGTTTTTT
CDR3: CASLGRRVNTGELFF

J: TRBJ2-5
length: 15
D: TRBD2
V: TRBV6-5
size: -
DNA: TGTGCCAGCAGTTACCCCCGGGGGGACCAAGAGACCCAGTACTTC
CDR3: CASSYPRGDQETQYF

J: TRBJ1-5
length: 12
D: -
V: TRBV12-3/TRBV12-4
size: many
DNA: TGTGCCAGCACCAGAGGGGGTCAGCCCCAGCATTTT
CDR3: CASTRGGQPQHF

J: TRBJ1-1
length: 13
D: -
V: TRBV24-1
size: few
DNA: TGTGCCACCAGTGATATGTCTCGGGGTGAAGCTTTCTTT
CDR3: CATSDMSRGEAFF

J: TRBJ1-1
length: 16
D: TRBD1
V: TRBV7-4
size: few
DNA: TGTGCCAGCAGCTCGAGGGGGACAGGGCCGAACACTGAAGCTTTCTTT
CDR3: CASSSRGTGPNTEAFF